The entry below describes one T cell receptor (beta chain). Its antigen remains undetermined. No much larger clone is present one base from it, and per-base qualities are unavailable. This specimen belongs to a study of technical replicates of blood from several donors (dated by TCRdb to the late 2010s). Libraries were constructed by the immunoSEQ multiplex PCR assay. TCRdb limited this immuneACCESS table to in-frame rearrangements with V and J called. A share of clones is missing; checked studies link under half to unresolved V genes, and the rest is unexplained. Here the sample has 70,000 to 80,000 clones; 91% occur a single time. 0.37% of the sample comes from the top ten. Sequenced material: T cells isolated from PBMCs. The receptor was isolated from a human donor in good health. Some clones in this sample may be carry-over from other donors' samples.

The CDR3 corresponds to CASSAREALAKNIQYF. The DNA reads as follows: TGTGCCAGCAGTGCTCGGGAGGCCCTAGCCAAAAACATTCAGTACTTC. The chain uses TRBV6-1 and TRBJ2-4; TRBD2 aligns with 7 central bases. The germline V gene gives CDR1 as MNHNS and CDR2 as SASEGT. V ends up 4 bases short and J 0 bases short, with an unmatched junction base count of 6. From the cysteine through the phenylalanine, the CDR3 covers 16 amino acids. Only the CDR3 DNA stays, 48 bases, in frame from base 1.